The rows below give T cell receptor beta chains drawn from one sample of a study of control samples from healthy donors and cancer patients. Sequencing was performed with immunoSEQ multiplex PCR; in TCRdb, only in-frame clones are kept and a portion is missing. The sample records approximately 70,000 clones, roughly nine tenths being singletons. The sample taken for sequencing was PBMCs. These receptors all come from a man in his 60s with colorectal cancer. The CDR3 runs from the conserved cysteine through the conserved F or W. A D gene is named only where the DNA matches it firmly. Size tells how often a clone was seen (once, few, many) or the class of an expanded clone, and some rows leave it out.

TRBV7-2,TRBJ1-2,.,.,CASSNDPQRGYTF,TGTGCCAGCAGCAATGACCCCCAACGAGGCTACACCTTC
TRBV7-9,TRBJ1-2,.,.,CASSGNTNYGYTF,TGTGCCAGCAGCGGTAATACTAACTATGGCTACACCTTC
TRBV30,TRBJ2-3,TRBD1,.,CAWSPGGRTDTQYF,TGTGCCTGGAGCCCAGGGGGCCGCACAGATACGCAGTATTTT
TRBV5-1,TRBJ2-7,TRBD1,.,CASSLAYPGQGVYEQYF,TGCGCCAGCAGCTTGGCCTACCCGGGACAGGGGGTCTACGAGCAGTACTTC
TRBV30,TRBJ1-1,.,once,CAWTNLGGARAEAFF,TGTGCCTGGACCAACCTAGGGGGGGCGAGGGCTGAAGCTTTCTTT
TRBV2,TRBJ1-2,TRBD1,.,CAISSDRGPNYGYTF,TGTGCCATCAGTAGCGACAGGGGTCCTAACTATGGCTACACCTTC
TRBV13,TRBJ1-2,.,.,CASSLDRDGYTF,TGTGCCAGCAGCTTAGACAGGGACGGCTACACCTTC
TRBV28,TRBJ2-7,.,.,CASSFLATYEQYF,TGTGCCAGCAGTTTCCTTGCAACCTACGAGCAGTACTTC
TRBV3-1/TRBV3-2,TRBJ2-7,TRBD2,.,CASSRTGTSGYEQYF,TGTGCCAGCAGCCGAACCGGGACTAGCGGCTACGAGCAGTACTTC
TRBV18,TRBJ2-7,.,.,CASSTSGQGVYEQYF,TGTGCCAGCTCAACATCTGGGCAGGGAGTGTACGAGCAGTACTTC
TRBV12-3/TRBV12-4,TRBJ2-5,.,.,CASSLVEGAQYF,TGTGCCAGCAGTTTAGTCGAGGGGGCCCAGTACTTC
TRBV9,TRBJ2-3,TRBD2,.,CASSVVVGGAADTQYF,TGTGCCAGCAGCGTAGTGGTCGGGGGGGCCGCAGATACGCAGTATTTT
TRBV7-2,TRBJ2-4,.,.,CASSFFGGVKNIQYF,TGTGCCAGCAGCTTTTTCGGGGGCGTGAAAAACATTCAGTACTTC
TRBV30,TRBJ1-6,.,once,CAWSVTGNSPLHF,TGTGCCTGGAGTGTAACCGGGAATTCACCCCTCCACTTT
TRBV11-2,TRBJ2-3,.,.,CASSLNPQSAADTQYF,TGTGCCAGCAGCTTAAATCCTCAAAGCGCAGCAGATACGCAGTATTTT
TRBV2,TRBJ2-7,TRBD2,.,CASTPTSGGPTYEQYF,TGTGCCAGCACCCCGACTAGCGGGGGGCCCACCTACGAGCAGTACTTC
TRBV28,TRBJ2-5,.,.,CASSLLAEGMFETQYF,TGTGCCAGCAGTTTACTGGCAGAGGGCATGTTCGAGACCCAGTACTTC
TRBV6-4,TRBJ2-2,.,.,CATSWGPITNTGELFF,TGTGCCACCTCTTGGGGGCCAATCACCAACACCGGGGAGCTGTTTTTT
TRBV6-2/TRBV6-3,TRBJ1-5,.,.,CASSSGLGQPQHF,TGTGCCAGCAGTTCAGGGCTCGGTCAGCCCCAGCATTTT
TRBV11-2,TRBJ2-3,.,.,CASSLSVGGTDTQYF,TGTGCCAGCAGCCTTTCAGTGGGCGGCACAGATACGCAGTATTTT
TRBV6-2/TRBV6-3,TRBJ2-2,TRBD2,.,CASSSALAGVSTGELFF,TGTGCCAGCAGTTCCGCCCTCGCGGGGGTGAGCACCGGGGAGCTGTTTTTT
TRBV18,TRBJ2-7,TRBD1,.,CASSPPIGTGATYEQYF,TGTGCCAGCTCACCACCGATCGGGACAGGGGCAACCTACGAGCAGTACTTC
TRBV19,TRBJ1-2,.,.,CASSIGSRANYGYTF,TGTGCCAGTAGTATAGGATCAAGGGCAAACTATGGCTACACCTTC
TRBV4-3,TRBJ1-3,.,.,CASSQVPGLVDTIYF,TGCGCCAGCAGCCAAGTTCCAGGGTTGGTTGACACCATATATTTT
TRBV5-1,TRBJ2-5,TRBD2,.,CASSASGEGTQYF,TGCGCCAGCAGCGCTAGCGGGGAGGGGACCCAGTACTTC
TRBV5-6,TRBJ2-5,.,.,CASSLERSETQYF,TGTGCCAGCAGCTTGGAGAGGAGCGAGACCCAGTACTTC